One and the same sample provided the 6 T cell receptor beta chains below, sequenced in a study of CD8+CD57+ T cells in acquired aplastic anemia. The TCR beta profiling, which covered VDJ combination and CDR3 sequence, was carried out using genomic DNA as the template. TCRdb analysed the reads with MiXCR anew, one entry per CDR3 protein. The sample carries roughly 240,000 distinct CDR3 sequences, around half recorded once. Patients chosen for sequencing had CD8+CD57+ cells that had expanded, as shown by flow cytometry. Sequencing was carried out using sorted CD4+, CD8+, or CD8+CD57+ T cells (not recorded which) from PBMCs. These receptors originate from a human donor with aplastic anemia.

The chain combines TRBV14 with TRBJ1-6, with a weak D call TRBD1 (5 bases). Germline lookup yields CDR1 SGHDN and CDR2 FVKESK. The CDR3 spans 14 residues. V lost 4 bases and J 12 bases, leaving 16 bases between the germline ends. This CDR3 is CASSPDRVMEPLHF. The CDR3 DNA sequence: TGTGCCAGCAGCCCTGACAGAGTAATGGAACCCCTCCACTTT.

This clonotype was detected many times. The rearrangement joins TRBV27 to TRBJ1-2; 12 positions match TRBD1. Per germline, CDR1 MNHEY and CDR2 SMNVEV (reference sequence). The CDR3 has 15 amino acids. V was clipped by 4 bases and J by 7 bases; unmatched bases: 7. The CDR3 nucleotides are TGTGCCAGCAGTTCGGGACAGGGGGCGATCAGTGGCTACACCTTC. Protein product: CASSSGQGAISGYTF.

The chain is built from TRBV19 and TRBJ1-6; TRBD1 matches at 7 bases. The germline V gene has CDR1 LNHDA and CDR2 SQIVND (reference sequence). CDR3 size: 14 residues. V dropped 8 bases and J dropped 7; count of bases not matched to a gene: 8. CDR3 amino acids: CASERQGGNSPLHF. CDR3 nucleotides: TGTGCCAGTGAGAGACAGGGTGGGAATTCACCCCTCCACTTT.

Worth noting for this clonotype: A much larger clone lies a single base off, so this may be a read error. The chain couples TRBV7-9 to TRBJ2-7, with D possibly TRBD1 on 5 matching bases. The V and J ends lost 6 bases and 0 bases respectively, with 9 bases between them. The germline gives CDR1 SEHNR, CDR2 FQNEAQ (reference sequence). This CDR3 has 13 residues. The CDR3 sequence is CASRNRSSYEQYF. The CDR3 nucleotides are TGTGCCAGCAGGAACAGGAGCTCCTACGAGCAGTACTTC.

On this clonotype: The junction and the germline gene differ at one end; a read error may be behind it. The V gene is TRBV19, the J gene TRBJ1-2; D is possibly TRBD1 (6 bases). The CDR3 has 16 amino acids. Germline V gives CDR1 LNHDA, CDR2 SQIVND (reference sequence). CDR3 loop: CASTPTPGADRYGHTF. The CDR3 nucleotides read TGTGCCAGTACCCCAACCCCAGGGGCCGACCGCTATGGCCACACCTTC. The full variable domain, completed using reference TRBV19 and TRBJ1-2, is DGGITQSPKYLFRKEGQNVTLSCEQNLNHDAMYWYRQDPGQGLRLIYYSQIVNDFQKGDIAEGYSVSREKKESFPLTVTSAQKNPTAFYLCASTPTPGADRYGHTFGSGTRLTVV.

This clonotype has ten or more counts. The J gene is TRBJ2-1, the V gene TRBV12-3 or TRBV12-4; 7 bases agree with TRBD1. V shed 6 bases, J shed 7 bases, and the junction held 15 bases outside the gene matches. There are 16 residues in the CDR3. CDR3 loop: CASSHLGDRARNEQFF. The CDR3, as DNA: TGTGCCAGCAGCCACCTAGGAGACAGGGCACGAAATGAGCAGTTCTTC.